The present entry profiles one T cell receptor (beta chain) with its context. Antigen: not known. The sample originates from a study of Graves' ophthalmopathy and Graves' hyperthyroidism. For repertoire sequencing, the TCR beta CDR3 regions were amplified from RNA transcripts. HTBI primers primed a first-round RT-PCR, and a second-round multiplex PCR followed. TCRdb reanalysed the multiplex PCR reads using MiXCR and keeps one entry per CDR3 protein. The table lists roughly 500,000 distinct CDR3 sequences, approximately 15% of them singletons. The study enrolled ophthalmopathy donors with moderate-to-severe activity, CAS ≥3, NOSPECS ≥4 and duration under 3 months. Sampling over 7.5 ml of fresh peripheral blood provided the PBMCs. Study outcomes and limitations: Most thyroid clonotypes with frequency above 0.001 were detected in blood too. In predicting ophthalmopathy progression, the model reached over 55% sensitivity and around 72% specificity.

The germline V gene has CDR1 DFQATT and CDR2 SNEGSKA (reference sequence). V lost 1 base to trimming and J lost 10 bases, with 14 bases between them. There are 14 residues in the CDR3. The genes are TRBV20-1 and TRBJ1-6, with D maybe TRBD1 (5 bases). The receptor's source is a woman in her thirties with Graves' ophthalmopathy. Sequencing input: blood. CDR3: CSARGGTPMSPLHF. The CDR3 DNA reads TGCAGTGCTAGAGGCGGGACCCCAATGTCACCCCTCCACTTT.